The present TCR beta chain was sequenced within a study of PD-1 blockade in classical Hodgkin lymphoma. TCRdb's copy holds only in-frame clones and misses some; the assay was immunoSEQ multiplex PCR. Of about 17,000 clones in the sample, approximately 62% were seen once. Findings and limits, study-wide: Exclusion was applied to patients who started nivolumab under 1 year after ASCT.

Concerning this clone itself: Its antigen remains unidentified.

V lost 8 bases, J lost 1 base, and 11 bases lay in between. CDR3 size: 13 residues. In germline, CDR1 is MNHNY, CDR2 SVGAGI (reference sequence). Time point: cycle 4 day 1 (C4D1), after 5 to 7 weeks of nivolumab. Following autologous stem cell transplantation, relapse occurred in every patient, and exposure to brentuximab vedotin varied. The chain carries TRBV6-6 and TRBJ1-1; D gene ambiguous. The input for sequencing was peripheral blood mononuclear cells (PBMCs), taken before the fourth cycle of nivolumab. This sequence was found in a human donor with classical Hodgkin lymphoma. The CDR3 DNA follows: TGTGCCAGCTCACGGCTGAGGAACACTGAAGCTTTCTTT. Its translation is CASSRLRNTEAFF.